This T cell receptor (beta chain) was captured by sequencing in a study of CD8+CD57+ T cells in acquired aplastic anemia. Whole-study results and caveats: Over 25 shared CD8+ CDR3s appeared highly expressed within patients' immunodominant clones.

This CDR3 region has 15 residues. Germline assignment: CDR1 SGHKS and CDR2 YYEKEE (reference sequence). V lost 2 bases and J 5 bases, leaving 13 bases between the germline ends. This clonotype was seen at least ten times. Antigen unknown. Profiles of TCR beta VDJ and CDR3 were generated from a genomic DNA template. TCRdb re-analysed the reads in MiXCR, keeping a single row per CDR3 protein. The sample has around 180,000 distinct CDR3 sequences; approximately 48% are singletons. Sequencing involved patients with CD8+CD57+ cell expansion previously shown by flow cytometry. Severe acquired aplastic anemia was the diagnosis recorded for all patients.

Sequencing used sorted CD4+, CD8+, or CD8+CD57+ T cells (not recorded which) from PBMCs. This clonotype was sampled from a human donor with aplastic anemia. The chain joins TRBV5-5 to TRBJ2-2; D ambiguous. The CDR3 coding sequence is TGTGCCAGCAGCTTCAGCCCCTCTCGGACCGGGGAGCTGTTTTTT. This codes for CASSFSPSRTGELFF.